Presented here are 15 T cell receptor beta chains from one specimen sequenced in a study of T cells in Graves' hyperthyroidism and ophthalmopathy. TCR beta CDR3 sequences were amplified from RNA transcripts. The HTBI primer set was used in a first-round RT-PCR of the TCR CDR3. One entry per CDR3 protein, called by TCRdb with MiXCR from the multiplex PCR reads. Among around 560,000 distinct CDR3 sequences listed, approximately 15% were seen once. The specimen sequenced was blood. These receptors were obtained from a woman aged 18-29 years with Graves' hyperthyroidism.

The table lists this clonotype with many counts. The chain links TRBV5-4 to TRBJ1-2, with 9 nucleotides matching TRBD1. J gave up 4 bases and V 0 bases, and 4 bases lay outside the gene matches. The germline gives CDR1 SGHNT, CDR2 YYREEE (reference sequence). The CDR3 loop spans 15 amino acids. The CDR3 here is CASSLGDRDGYGYTF. CDR3 in DNA: TGTGCCAGCAGCTTGGGGGACAGGGATGGCTATGGCTACACCTTC. The whole variable domain, remainder taken from reference TRBV5-4 and TRBJ1-2, is ETGVTQSPTHLIKTRGQQVTLRCSSQSGHNTVSWYQQALGQGPQFIFQYYREEENGRGNFPPRFSGLQFPNYSSELNVNALELDDSALYLCASSLGDRDGYGYTFGSGTRLTVV.

This clonotype was found a few times. This sequence joins TRBV4-1 and TRBJ2-7, with TRBD2 matching over 7 bases. The CDR3 extends over 13 amino acids. Trimming at V came to 0 bases and at J to 7 bases, leaving 3 bases not matched to a gene. The germline CDR1 and CDR2 sequences are MGHRA and YSYEKL. The CDR3 protein is CASSQEPSGEQYF. The CDR3 nucleotides read TGCGCCAGCAGCCAAGAACCTAGCGGAGAGCAGTACTTC.

This clonotype has ten or more counts. The V gene is TRBV20-1, the J gene TRBJ2-7; the match to TRBD1 covers 7 bases. Trimming cost V 2 bases and J 6 bases; bases outside gene matches: 10. There are 14 residues in the CDR3. Germline CDR1 and CDR2: DFQATT and SNEGSKA (reference sequence). This CDR3 reads CSARLGDRVSEQYF. In DNA, the CDR3 is TGCAGTGCTAGATTGGGCGACAGGGTTTCCGAGCAGTACTTC.

V and J are TRBV20-1 and TRBJ1-3; no reliable D call. V lost 6 bases, J lost 4 bases, and 7 bases lay in between. Germline CDR1 and CDR2: DFQATT and SNEGSKA (reference sequence). This CDR3 region has 11 residues. The CDR3 nucleotides read TGCAGTGCCCCCTCCGGAAACACCATATATTTT. Amino acids: CSAPSGNTIYF.

The rearrangement links TRBV28 to TRBJ2-7; a weak D match, TRBD1 (5 bases). CDR1 MDHEN and CDR2 SYDVKM come from the germline V gene. With 5 bases removed from V and 1 base from J, the gap between germline ends came to 15 bases. The CDR3 spans 15 residues. CDR3 residues: CASSPRGTSSYEQYF. The CDR3 region has the DNA TGTGCCAGCAGTCCTAGGGGAACCTCGTCCTACGAGCAGTACTTC.

The rearrangement joins TRBV29-1 to TRBJ1-2; maybe TRBD1 (6 bases). The CDR3 covers 15 residues. Germline V gene sequence: CDR1 SQVTM, CDR2 ANQGSEA. Trimming shortened V by 8 bases and J by 4 bases, and 23 bases separated the two germline ends. The CDR3 DNA reads as TGCAGCTGTTTCCCCCCCGGGGGCACAATCTATGGCTACACCTTC. Its translation: CSCFPPGGTIYGYTF.

This clonotype was picked up a small number of times. The J gene is TRBJ1-6, the V gene TRBV12-3 or TRBV12-4, with TRBD1 as a possible D gene (6 bases). V was trimmed by 6 bases and J by 9 bases, leaving 12 bases between them. This CDR3 has 13 residues. The CDR3 here is CASSQGGGSPLHF. CDR3 nucleotides: TGTGCCAGCAGCCAGGGAGGGGGTTCACCCCTCCACTTT.

This clonotype was recorded many times. The chain is built from TRBV28 and TRBJ2-1; unclear D gene. The CDR3 is 10 residues long. V was trimmed by 10 bases and J by 9 bases, leaving 10 bases between them. Looked up from germline, CDR1 is MDHEN and CDR2 is SYDVKM. DNA of the CDR3: TGTGCCACGAGGTGGGGTGAGCAGTTCTTC. Translated: CATRWGEQFF.

This clonotype occurred a few times. This chain uses TRBV20-1 with TRBJ2-3, with 9 bases identical to TRBD2. The CDR3 covers 15 residues. The germline V gene has CDR1 DFQATT and CDR2 SNEGSKA (reference sequence). V was pared by 3 bases and J by 1 base, with 5 bases of the junction left unmatched. CDR3 in amino acids: CSASVLAGRTDTQYF. Here the CDR3 DNA reads TGCAGTGCTAGTGTCCTAGCGGGGCGCACAGATACGCAGTATTTT.

On this clonotype itself: This sequence may be a read error, since a much larger clone differs from it by one base. Here the CDR3 omits its conserved ending phenylalanine or tryptophan, so a read error is the likely source. The chain combines TRBV2 with TRBJ2-7, with 8 bases that match TRBD1. Per germline, CDR1 SNHLY and CDR2 FYNNEI. The CDR3 runs 14 residues. Losses at the gene ends were 7 bases for V and 0 bases for J; bases not matched to a gene: 5. CDR3 DNA sequence: TGTGCCAGCAAGGCCAGGGGGCACTCCTACGAGCAGTACATC. This encodes CASKARGHSYEQYI.

The chain joins TRBV7-2 to TRBJ2-1, with 10 nucleotides matching TRBD2. The germline V gene has CDR1 SGHTA and CDR2 FQGNSA. V gave up 5 bases and J gave up 4 bases; unmatched junction bases: 8. This CDR3 contains 16 residues. The CDR3 loop reads CASSPPGTSEYNEQFF. In DNA, the CDR3 is TGTGCCAGCAGCCCCCCCGGGACTAGCGAGTACAATGAGCAGTTCTTC.

This clonotype was seen only a few times. J is TRBJ2-1 and V is TRBV20-1, with 9 nucleotides matching TRBD2. CDR3 size: 16 residues. J was trimmed by 7 bases and V by 6 bases; bases with no gene match: 16. Germline V gene lookup returns CDR1 DFQATT and CDR2 SNEGSKA (reference sequence). CDR3 residues: CSAGGSAGGPSNEQFF. The CDR3 nucleotides are TGCAGTGCAGGAGGGTCCGCGGGAGGGCCCTCGAATGAGCAGTTCTTC.

There are a few counts of this clonotype. The chain's CDR3 is CASSLVWLAGLETQYF. Here the CDR3 DNA reads TGCGCCAGCAGCTTGGTTTGGCTAGCGGGATTAGAGACCCAGTACTTC. The rearrangement links TRBV5-1 to TRBJ2-5, with 9 positions matching TRBD2. J gave up 4 bases and V 0 bases, and 7 bases lay outside the gene matches. The CDR3 sequence is 16 residues long. Per germline, CDR1 SGHRS and CDR2 YFSETQ.

This clonotype has more than one count but fewer than ten. The V call is TRBV29-1, the J call TRBJ2-3; D might be TRBD1 (9 bases). The germline V and J ends were trimmed by 0 bases and 6 bases, with 34 bases remaining between them. The germline CDR1 and CDR2 sequences are SQVTM and ANQGSEA. The CDR3 has 21 residues. In nucleotides, the CDR3 is TGCAGCGTTGAAGATCCTCCGTTGGGACAGGGAGGGGTAGCGGGGCATGATACGCAGTATTTT. It encodes CSVEDPPLGQGGVAGHDTQYF.

This clonotype was found many times. The chain joins TRBV7-8 to TRBJ2-7; TRBD2 might be the D (5 bases). V was cut by 4 bases and J by 9 bases, with 22 bases left in between. Germline CDR1 and CDR2: SGHVS and FQNEAQ. The CDR3 sequence is 15 residues long. The CDR3 DNA reads as TGTGCCAGCAGCTCCCCCCATTCGGAAGGGAGTTGGCAGTACTTC. It encodes CASSSPHSEGSWQYF.